This entry lists 22 T cell receptor beta chains sequenced from one sample in a study of blood T cells in healthy people across ages. Next came a second PCR, run for about 7 to 11 cycles, which used a sample-barcoded 5' primer along with a J-beta primer mix. TCRdb ran MiXCR on the 5' RACE reads and lists one entry per CDR3 protein. The sample lists 1.5 million to 2 million distinct CDR3 sequences, roughly 32% occurring once. Specimen: blood. All receptors derive from a woman in her 30s in good health.

This clonotype occurred a few times. The CDR3 loop reads CSAREDRGYYGYTF. The CDR3 DNA reads TGCAGTGCTAGAGAGGACAGGGGCTACTATGGCTACACCTTC. The genes are TRBV20-1 and TRBJ1-2; TRBD1 matches at 9 bases. The germline CDR1 and CDR2 sequences are DFQATT and SNEGSKA (reference sequence). V gave up 0 bases and J gave up 3 bases; unmatched junction bases: 2. This CDR3 region has 14 residues.

V and J are TRBV5-1 and TRBJ1-2; TRBD1 matches 9 bases. Per the germline V gene, CDR1 is SGHRS and CDR2 is YFSETQ. Trimming cost V 1 base and J 2 bases; bases outside gene matches: 6. This CDR3 region has 16 residues. CDR3 amino acids: CASSLWDREDNYGYTF. The CDR3 region has the DNA TGCGCCAGCAGCTTGTGGGACAGGGAAGACAACTATGGCTACACCTTC.

This chain links TRBV5-1 with TRBJ2-1; the D is unclear. The CDR3 runs 13 residues. Germline V gene lookup returns CDR1 SGHRS and CDR2 YFSETQ. Deletions cut 0 bases from V and 13 bases from J, with 14 bases between. The CDR3 nucleotides are TGCGCCAGCAGCTTGGTTGGCCAAGAGACCCAGTTCTTC. Amino acid sequence: CASSLVGQETQFF.

As to this clonotype: An end of the junction differs from the germline gene, which may be a read error. V is TRBV6-2 or TRBV6-3 and J is TRBJ1-2; TRBD1 might be the D (5 bases). CDR1 MNHEY and CDR2 SVGEGT come from the germline V gene. The CDR3 totals 14 residues. The CDR3 nucleotides read TGTGCCAGCAGTGACGGGACGGTCCCTTATGGCTACGCCTTC. Amino acids: CASSDGTVPYGYAF.

The V and J genes are TRBV20-1 and TRBJ1-1; no firm D call. V lost 5 bases to trimming and J lost 1 base, with 8 bases between them. The CDR3 length is 12 residues. CDR1 and CDR2 from the germline V gene are DFQATT and SNEGSKA (reference sequence). DNA of the CDR3: TGCAGTGCTCCTGACGGGAACACTGAAGCTTTCTTT. Residues: CSAPDGNTEAFF.

The rearrangement uses TRBV13 and TRBJ2-5; 10 nucleotides line up with TRBD1. Germline-derived CDR1 and CDR2 are PRHDT and FYEKMQ (reference sequence). This CDR3 spans 18 amino acids. V lost 4 bases, J lost 0 bases, and 11 bases stayed unmatched. The CDR3, as DNA: TGTGCCAGCAGCTCCGACGACGGACAGGGGGATAACCAAGAGACCCAGTACTTC. As protein: CASSSDDGQGDNQETQYF.

V usage is TRBV9 and J usage is TRBJ2-1; 11 bases fit TRBD2. The CDR3 is 15 residues long. J gave up 10 bases and V 0 bases, and 6 bases lay outside the gene matches. Per the germline V gene, CDR1 is SGDLS and CDR2 is YYNGEE. CDR3 loop: CASSVEGTSGLEQFF. The DNA for the CDR3 is TGTGCCAGCAGCGTAGAAGGGACTAGCGGACTGGAGCAGTTCTTC.

This clonotype turned up a few times. This chain uses TRBV11-1 with TRBJ2-1; no clear D gene. The germline CDR1 and CDR2 sequences are SGHAT and FQDESV (reference sequence). This CDR3 region has 15 residues. Trimming cost V 1 base and J 3 bases, with 10 bases left between them. The CDR3 region is CASSLGRYNYNEQFF. DNA of the CDR3: TGTGCCAGCAGCTTAGGTCGATACAACTACAATGAGCAGTTCTTC.

Worth noting for this clonotype: At one boundary the junction diverges from the germline segment, which might be a read error. The V and J genes are TRBV20-1 and TRBJ2-5; 10 positions match TRBD2. Germline-derived CDR1 and CDR2 are DFQATT and SNEGSKA (reference sequence). This CDR3 spans 16 amino acids. The CDR3 coding sequence is TGCGGTGCTAGTTCTAGCGGGAGCCTGGGGGGAGAGACCCAGTACTTC. It codes for CGASSSGSLGGETQYF.

In the case of this clonotype: A single base separates this from a much larger clone, so it may be a read error. This chain joins TRBV20-1 and TRBJ2-5, with 9 bases matching TRBD2. Looked up from germline, CDR1 is DFQATT and CDR2 is SNEGSKA (reference sequence). CDR3 length equals 14 residues. V dropped 1 base and J dropped 7; count of bases not matched to a gene: 7. DNA of the CDR3: TGCAGTGCTAGAGTAGCGGGGGCCCGGGGGACCCAGTACTTC. Amino acid sequence: CSARVAGARGTQYF.

The chain recombines TRBV2 with TRBJ1-2; D might be TRBD1 (6 bases). The V end lost 5 bases, the J end lost 7 bases, and 11 bases lay between the germline ends. Per germline, CDR1 SNHLY and CDR2 FYNNEI. The CDR3 has 12 amino acids. The CDR3 DNA reads TGTGCCAGCAGTCCAGGGGACCCTGGCTACACCTTC. Translating it yields CASSPGDPGYTF.

This clonotype was picked up many times. The J gene is TRBJ2-7, the V gene TRBV10-3, with D unresolved. With 6 bases removed from V and 4 bases from J, the gap between germline ends came to 10 bases. The CDR3 is made up of 12 amino acids. The germline V gene encodes CDR1 ENHRY and CDR2 SYGVKD. As DNA, the CDR3 is TGTGCCATCAGCAAGTCGCTATACGAGCAGTACTTC. Protein sequence: CAISKSLYEQYF.

V is TRBV27 and J is TRBJ2-7; no clear D. This CDR3 spans 15 amino acids. Germline loops: CDR1 MNHEY, CDR2 SMNVEV (reference sequence). With 8 bases removed from V and 0 bases from J, the gap between germline ends came to 17 bases. The CDR3 region has the DNA TGTGCCAGCTCTAGTAGCCCCTCGAGCTCCTACGAGCAGTACTTC. Its translation: CASSSSPSSSYEQYF.

This clonotype was observed a few times. This chain connects TRBV30 to TRBJ2-4; a possible D gene is TRBD1 (7 bases). The V and J ends lost 6 bases and 13 bases respectively, with 22 bases between them. The CDR3 is 13 residues long. The germline V gene has CDR1 GTSNPN and CDR2 SVGIG (reference sequence). CDR3 sequence (DNA): TGTGCCTGCGCCAAGGAGGGGGCAAGGGAGCAGTACTTC. It yields the protein CACAKEGAREQYF.

This sequence joins TRBV6-1 and TRBJ2-5; D gene unclear. V dropped 1 base and J dropped 1 base, with 10 bases sitting between them. This CDR3 is built from 15 residues. Germline V lookup: CDR1 MNHNS, CDR2 SASEGT. CDR3 DNA sequence: TGTGCCAGCAGTGAAGTGGGGATCCCCCAAGAGACCCAGTACTTC. Amino acid sequence: CASSEVGIPQETQYF.

The CDR3 loop is CASSFASGGTSTDTQYF. Here the CDR3 DNA reads TGTGCCAGCAGTTTCGCTAGCGGGGGGACTAGCACAGATACGCAGTATTTT. V usage is TRBV27 and J usage is TRBJ2-3; 11 nucleotides line up with TRBD2. J was trimmed by 0 bases and V by 3 bases; bases with no gene match: 5. Per the germline V gene, CDR1 is MNHEY and CDR2 is SMNVEV (reference sequence). The CDR3 runs 17 residues.

This clonotype occurred a few times. This chain joins TRBV6-1 and TRBJ2-3, with TRBD2 identical over 12 bases. The CDR3 extends over 16 amino acids. CDR1 is MNHNS, CDR2 SASEGT, per germline. V shed 6 bases and J 2 bases; nucleotides not matched to a gene: 6. CDR3 region: CASSATSGGSTDTQYF. The CDR3 region has the DNA TGTGCCAGCAGCGCGACTAGCGGGGGATCCACAGATACGCAGTATTTT.

The chain combines TRBV27 with TRBJ2-6; D not certain. CDR3 size: 16 residues. CDR1 is MNHEY and CDR2 is SMNVEV in the germline V gene (reference sequence). The V and J ends lost 3 bases and 0 bases respectively, with 9 bases between them. CDR3 residues: CASSFMAPSGANVLTF. CDR3 nucleotides: TGTGCCAGCAGTTTTATGGCCCCCTCTGGGGCCAACGTCCTGACTTTC. Full variable domain (rest looked up from reference TRBV27 and TRBJ2-6): EAQVTQNPRYLITVTGKKLTVTCSQNMNHEYMSWYRQDPGLGLRQIYYSMNVEVTDKGDVPEGYKVSRKEKRNFPLILESPSPNQTSLYFCASSFMAPSGANVLTFGAGSRLTVL.

As DNA, the CDR3 is TGCGCCAGCAGTCGAGGGTCCCCAACTAATGAAAAACTGTTTTTT. This sequence encodes CASSRGSPTNEKLFF. The rearrangement links TRBV10-2 to TRBJ1-4; D not certain. This CDR3 comprises 15 residues. V was cut by 5 bases and J by 0 bases, with 10 bases left in between. Germline lookup yields CDR1 WSHSY and CDR2 SAAADI.

The chain couples TRBV6-2 or TRBV6-3 to TRBJ2-7; the D gene is possibly TRBD1 (6 bases). The length of the CDR3 is 14 residues. CDR1 and CDR2 (germline): MNHEY, SVGEGT. V was pared by 8 bases and J by 1 base, with 15 bases between. CDR3 DNA sequence: TGTGCCAGCGAGGGGGAACTGGGATCCTACGAGCAGTACTTC. Translation gives CASEGELGSYEQYF.

J is TRBJ2-3 and V is TRBV4-2, with a weak D call TRBD1 (5 bases). This CDR3 comprises 14 residues. The germline V gene encodes CDR1 LGHNA and CDR2 YNFKEQ. Trimming removed 0 bases at V and 2 bases at J, with 6 bases between. The CDR3 nucleotides read TGTGCCAGCAGCCAAGAGACAGACACAGATACGCAGTATTTT. Its protein is CASSQETDTDTQYF.

The V gene is TRBV7-9, the J gene TRBJ2-1; D gene uncertain. The CDR3 has 14 residues. Trimming cost V 4 bases and J 6 bases, with 13 bases left between them. Germline V gene sequence: CDR1 SEHNR, CDR2 FQNEAQ (reference sequence). The CDR3 loop reads CASSSGSSINEQFF. The CDR3 DNA reads as TGTGCCAGCAGCTCTGGGTCCTCAATCAATGAGCAGTTCTTC.